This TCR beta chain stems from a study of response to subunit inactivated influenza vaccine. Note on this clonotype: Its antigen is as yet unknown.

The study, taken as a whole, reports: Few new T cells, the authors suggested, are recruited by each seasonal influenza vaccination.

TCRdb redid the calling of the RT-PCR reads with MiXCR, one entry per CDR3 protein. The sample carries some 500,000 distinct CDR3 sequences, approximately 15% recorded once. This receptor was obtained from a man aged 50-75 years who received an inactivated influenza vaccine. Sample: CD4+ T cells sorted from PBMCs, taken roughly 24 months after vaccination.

The CDR3 sequence: CASSYRGGRNEKLFF. The CDR3 DNA reads as TGTGCCAGCAGTTACCGCGGAGGACGGAATGAAAAACTGTTTTTT. V gene TRBV6-5 combines with J gene TRBJ1-4, with D unresolved. V lost 2 bases, J lost 5 bases, and 12 bases lay in between. There are 15 residues in the CDR3. Germline values: CDR1 MNHEY, CDR2 SVGAGI.